The T cell receptor (beta chain) under discussion was sequenced for a study of T cells in localized non-small cell lung cancer. Study findings and constraints: The greatest T cell clonality was found in uninvolved adjacent lung (higher than in tumor). Without multi-region sequencing, intratumor heterogeneity could not be excluded. Appearances in adjacent lung were noted for a median approximately 50 of the top 100 tumor clones.

TCRdb's copy holds only in-frame clones and misses some; the assay was immunoSEQ multiplex PCR. The sample shows tens of thousands of clones, approximately 94% of them seen only once. As concerns this clone: Its antigen remains unknown.

The trim removed 5 bases at V and 5 bases at J, leaving 8 bases unmatched. This CDR3 comprises 14 residues. Germline loops: CDR1 SGHAT, CDR2 FQDESV (reference sequence). Sample: peripheral blood, taken before any cancer treatment. This chain uses TRBV11-1 with TRBJ2-5; 7 bases match TRBD2. The sequence was obtained from a woman aged 35-75 years with stage I lung adenocarcinoma. The CDR3 DNA follows: TGTGCCAGCAGCCCCCGGACTAGACCGGAGACCCAGTACTTC. Translating it yields CASSPRTRPETQYF.